The clone carrying this TCR beta chain showed up just once. No antigen is known for it. The donors were part of the validation cohort, which consisted of roughly 110 subjects and was separate from the first cohort of around 620 subjects. The sample belongs to a study of cytomegalovirus exposure and HLA in healthy donors. Study-wide results and limits: For cytomegalovirus status, the classifier reportedly gave diagnoses with high specificity and sensitivity. Across donors, most TCRs were seen rarely, yet some public ones were widespread.

Germline V CDR1 and CDR2: PRHDT, FYEKMQ (reference sequence). The CDR3 length is 15 residues. V was pared by 5 bases and J by 6 bases, with 20 bases between. Sequenced by immunoSEQ multiplex PCR; TCRdb stores in-frame clones only, minus some. The sample lists 100,000 to 150,000 clones, about nine tenths occurring once. The clonotype comes from a man aged 25 to 45 in good health and CMV-seronegative. The rearrangement joins TRBV13 to TRBJ2-7; D might be TRBD2 (6 bases). Material for sequencing was PBMCs. CDR3 amino acids: CASSPGGQGGFEQYF. The CDR3 nucleotides are TGTGCCAGCAGCCCAGGAGGGCAGGGAGGATTCGAGCAGTACTTC. Using reference TRBV13 and TRBJ2-7 for the parts outside the CDR3, the full variable domain is AAGVIQSPRHLIKEKRETATLKCYPIPRHDTVYWYQQGPGQDPQFLISFYEKMQSDKGSIPDRFSAQQFSDYHSELNMSSLELGDSALYFCASSPGGQGGFEQYFGPGTRLTVT.